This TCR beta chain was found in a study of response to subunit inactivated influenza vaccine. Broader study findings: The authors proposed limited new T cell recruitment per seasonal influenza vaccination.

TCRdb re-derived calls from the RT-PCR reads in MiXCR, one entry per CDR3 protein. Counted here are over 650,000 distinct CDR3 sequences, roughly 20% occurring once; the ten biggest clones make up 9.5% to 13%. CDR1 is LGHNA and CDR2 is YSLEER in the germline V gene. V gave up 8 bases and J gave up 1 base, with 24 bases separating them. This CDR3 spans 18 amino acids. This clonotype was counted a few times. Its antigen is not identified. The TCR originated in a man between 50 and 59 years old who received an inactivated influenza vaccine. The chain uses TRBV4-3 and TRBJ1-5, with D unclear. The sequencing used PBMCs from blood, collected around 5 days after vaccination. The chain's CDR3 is CASSTEGGTPRSNQPQHF. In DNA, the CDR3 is TGCGCCAGCTCCACGGAGGGCGGAACCCCCAGAAGCAATCAGCCCCAGCATTTT.